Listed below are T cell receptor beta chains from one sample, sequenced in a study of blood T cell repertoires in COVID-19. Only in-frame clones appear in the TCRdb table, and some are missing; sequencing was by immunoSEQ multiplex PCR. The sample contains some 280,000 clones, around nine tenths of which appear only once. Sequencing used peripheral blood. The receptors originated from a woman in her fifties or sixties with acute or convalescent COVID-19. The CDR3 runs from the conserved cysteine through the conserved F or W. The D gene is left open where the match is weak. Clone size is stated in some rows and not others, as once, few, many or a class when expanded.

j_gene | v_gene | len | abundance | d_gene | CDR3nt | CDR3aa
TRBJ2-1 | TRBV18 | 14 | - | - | TGTGCCAGCTCACCCGACAGGACGAACAATGAGCAGTTCTTC | CASSPDRTNNEQFF
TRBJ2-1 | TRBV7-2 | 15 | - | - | TGTGCCAGCAGGTCCCCGGGGGGCGGCTACAATGAGCAGTTCTTC | CASRSPGGGYNEQFF
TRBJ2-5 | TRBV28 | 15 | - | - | TGTGCCAGCAATATGGGTACAGGGTTCGGGGAGACCCAGTACTTC | CASNMGTGFGETQYF
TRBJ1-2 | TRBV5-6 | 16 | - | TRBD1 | TGTGCCAGCAGCTGGGGCCCGGGACAGGGGGATTATGGCTACACCTTC | CASSWGPGQGDYGYTF
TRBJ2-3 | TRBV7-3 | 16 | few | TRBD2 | TGTGCCAGCAGCTCCCCGACTAGCGGGAGGACAGATACGCAGTATTTT | CASSSPTSGRTDTQYF
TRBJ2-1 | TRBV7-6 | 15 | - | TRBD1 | TGTGCCAGCAGCTTAGCGGAAGAGGGGGCCGGGGAGCAGTTCTTC | CASSLAEEGAGEQFF
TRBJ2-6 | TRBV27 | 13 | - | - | TGTGCCAGCAGTGCGGCTGGGGCCAACGTCCTGACTTTC | CASSAAGANVLTF
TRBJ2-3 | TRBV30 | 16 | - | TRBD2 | TGTGCCGTGACTAGCGGGGCTTCCCTTAGCACAGATACGCAGTATTTT | CAVTSGASLSTDTQYF
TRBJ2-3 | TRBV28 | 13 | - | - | TGTGCCAGCAGTGAGGGTGGGTCAGATACGCAGTATTTT | CASSEGGSDTQYF
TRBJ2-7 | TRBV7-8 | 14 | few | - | TGTGCCAGCAGCCGTATTGGGCCTGACTACGAGCAGTACTTC | CASSRIGPDYEQYF